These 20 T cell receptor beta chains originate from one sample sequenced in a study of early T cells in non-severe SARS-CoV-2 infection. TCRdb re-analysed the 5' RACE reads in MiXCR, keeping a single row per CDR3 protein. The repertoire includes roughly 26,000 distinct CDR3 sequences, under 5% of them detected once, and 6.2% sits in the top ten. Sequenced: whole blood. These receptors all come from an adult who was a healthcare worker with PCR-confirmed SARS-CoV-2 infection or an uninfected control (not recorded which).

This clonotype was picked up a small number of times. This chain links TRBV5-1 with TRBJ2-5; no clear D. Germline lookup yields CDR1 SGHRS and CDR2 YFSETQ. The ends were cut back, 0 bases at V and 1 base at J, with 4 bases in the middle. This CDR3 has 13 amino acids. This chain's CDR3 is CASSLGLQETQYF. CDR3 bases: TGCGCCAGCAGCTTGGGACTCCAAGAGACCCAGTACTTC.

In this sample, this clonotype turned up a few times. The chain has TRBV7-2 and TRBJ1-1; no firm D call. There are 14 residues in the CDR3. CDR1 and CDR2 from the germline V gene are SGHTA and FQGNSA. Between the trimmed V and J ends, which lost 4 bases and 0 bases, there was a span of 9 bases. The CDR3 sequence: CASSSPWLNTEAFF. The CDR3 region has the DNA TGTGCCAGCAGCTCGCCCTGGTTGAACACTGAAGCTTTCTTT.

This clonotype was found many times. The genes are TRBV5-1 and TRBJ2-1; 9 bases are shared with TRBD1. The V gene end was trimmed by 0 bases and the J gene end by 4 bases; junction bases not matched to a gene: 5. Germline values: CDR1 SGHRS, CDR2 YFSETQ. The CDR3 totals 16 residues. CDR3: CASSLDWGQGYNEQFF. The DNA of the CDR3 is TGCGCCAGCAGCTTGGATTGGGGACAGGGATACAATGAGCAGTTCTTC.

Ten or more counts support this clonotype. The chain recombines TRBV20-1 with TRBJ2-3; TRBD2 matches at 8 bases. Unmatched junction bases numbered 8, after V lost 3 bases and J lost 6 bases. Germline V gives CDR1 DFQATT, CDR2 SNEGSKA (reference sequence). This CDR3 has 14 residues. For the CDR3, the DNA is TGCAGTGCTAGTCCAGCGGGAGCGGTGGATACGCAGTATTTT. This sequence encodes CSASPAGAVDTQYF.

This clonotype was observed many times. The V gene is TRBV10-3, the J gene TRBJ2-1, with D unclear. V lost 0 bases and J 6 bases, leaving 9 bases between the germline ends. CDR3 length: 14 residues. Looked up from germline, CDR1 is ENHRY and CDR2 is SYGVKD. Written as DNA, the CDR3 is TGTGCCATCAGTGAGTCGCTGTGGAGCAATGAGCAGTTCTTC. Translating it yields CAISESLWSNEQFF.

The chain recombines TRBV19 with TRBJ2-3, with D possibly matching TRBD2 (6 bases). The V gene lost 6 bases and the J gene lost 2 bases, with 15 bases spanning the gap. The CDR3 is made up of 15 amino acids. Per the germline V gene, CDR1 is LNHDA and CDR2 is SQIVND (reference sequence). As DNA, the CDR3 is TGTGCCAGTAGCCAGGAGGGGTACTACACAGATACGCAGTATTTT. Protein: CASSQEGYYTDTQYF.

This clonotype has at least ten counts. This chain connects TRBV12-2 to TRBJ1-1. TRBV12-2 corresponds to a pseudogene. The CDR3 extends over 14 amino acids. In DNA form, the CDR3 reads TGTGCAAGTCGCTTCCCGATCCTTAACACTGAAGCTTTCTTT. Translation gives CASRFPILNTEAFF.

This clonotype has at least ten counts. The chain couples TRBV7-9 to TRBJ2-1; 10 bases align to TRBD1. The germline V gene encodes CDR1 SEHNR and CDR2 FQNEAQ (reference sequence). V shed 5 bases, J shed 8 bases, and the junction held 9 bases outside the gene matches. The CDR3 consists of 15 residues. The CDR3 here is CASSPGTGARDEQFF. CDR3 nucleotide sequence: TGTGCCAGCAGCCCCGGGACAGGGGCGCGGGATGAGCAGTTCTTC.

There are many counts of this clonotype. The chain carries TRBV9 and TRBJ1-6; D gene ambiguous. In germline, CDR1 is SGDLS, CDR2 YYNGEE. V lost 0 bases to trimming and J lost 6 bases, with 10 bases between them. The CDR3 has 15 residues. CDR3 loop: CASSVAGYGNSPLHF. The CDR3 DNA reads TGTGCCAGCAGCGTAGCGGGGTACGGTAATTCACCCCTCCACTTT.

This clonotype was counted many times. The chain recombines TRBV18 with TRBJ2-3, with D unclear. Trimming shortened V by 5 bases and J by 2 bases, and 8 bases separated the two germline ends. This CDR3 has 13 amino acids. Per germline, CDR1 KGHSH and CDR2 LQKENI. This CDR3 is CASSAASTDTQYF. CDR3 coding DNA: TGTGCCAGCTCAGCGGCTTCCACAGATACGCAGTATTTT.

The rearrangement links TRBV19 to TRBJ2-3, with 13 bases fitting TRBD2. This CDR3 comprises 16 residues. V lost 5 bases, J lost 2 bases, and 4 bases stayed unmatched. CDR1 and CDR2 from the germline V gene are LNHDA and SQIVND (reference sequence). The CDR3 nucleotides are TGTGCCAGTAGTGTGACTAGCGGGAGGTCCACAGATACGCAGTATTTT. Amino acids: CASSVTSGRSTDTQYF.

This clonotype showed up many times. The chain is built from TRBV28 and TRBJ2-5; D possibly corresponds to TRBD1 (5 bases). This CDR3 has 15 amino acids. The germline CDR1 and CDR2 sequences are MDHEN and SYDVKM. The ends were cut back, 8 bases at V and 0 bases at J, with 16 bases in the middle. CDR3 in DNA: TGTGCCAGCCCCCGTGGTGGGGCAGACCAAGAGACCCAGTACTTC. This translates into CASPRGGADQETQYF.

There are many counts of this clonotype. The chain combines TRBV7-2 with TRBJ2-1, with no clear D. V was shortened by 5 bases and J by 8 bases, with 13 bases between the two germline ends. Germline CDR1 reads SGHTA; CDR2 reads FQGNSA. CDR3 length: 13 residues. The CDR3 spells CASSPSRRHEQFF. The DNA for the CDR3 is TGTGCCAGCAGCCCCTCCCGTCGCCATGAGCAGTTCTTC.

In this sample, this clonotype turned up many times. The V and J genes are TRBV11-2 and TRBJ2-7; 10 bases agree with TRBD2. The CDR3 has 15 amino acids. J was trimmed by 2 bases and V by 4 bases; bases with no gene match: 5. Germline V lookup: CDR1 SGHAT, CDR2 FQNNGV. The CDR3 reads CASSSPSGSTYEQYF. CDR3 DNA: TGTGCCAGCAGCTCCCCTAGCGGGAGTACCTACGAGCAGTACTTC. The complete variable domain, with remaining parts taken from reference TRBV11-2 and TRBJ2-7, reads EAGVAQSPRYKIIEKRQSVAFWCNPISGHATLYWYQQILGQGPKLLIQFQNNGVVDDSQLPKDRFSAERLKGVDSTLKIQPAKLEDSAVYLCASSSPSGSTYEQYFGPGTRLTVT.

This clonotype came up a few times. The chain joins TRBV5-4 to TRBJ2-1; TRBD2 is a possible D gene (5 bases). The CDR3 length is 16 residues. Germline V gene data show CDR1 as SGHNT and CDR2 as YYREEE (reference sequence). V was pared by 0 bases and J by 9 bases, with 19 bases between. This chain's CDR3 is CASSLESLVGRGEQFF. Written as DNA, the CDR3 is TGTGCCAGCAGCTTGGAATCACTAGTGGGGAGAGGTGAGCAGTTCTTC. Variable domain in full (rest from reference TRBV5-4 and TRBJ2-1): ETGVTQSPTHLIKTRGQQVTLRCSSQSGHNTVSWYQQALGQGPQFIFQYYREEENGRGNFPPRFSGLQFPNYSSELNVNALELDDSALYLCASSLESLVGRGEQFFGPGTRLTVL.

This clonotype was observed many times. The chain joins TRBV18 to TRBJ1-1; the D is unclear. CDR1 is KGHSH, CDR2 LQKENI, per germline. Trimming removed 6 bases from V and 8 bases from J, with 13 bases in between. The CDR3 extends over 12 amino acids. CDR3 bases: TGTGCCAGCTCGCCTCGGGGAGGCGAAGCTTTCTTT. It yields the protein CASSPRGGEAFF.

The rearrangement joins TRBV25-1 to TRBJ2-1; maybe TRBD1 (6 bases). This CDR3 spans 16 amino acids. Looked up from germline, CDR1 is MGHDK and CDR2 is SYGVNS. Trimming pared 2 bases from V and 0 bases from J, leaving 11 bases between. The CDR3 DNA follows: TGTGCCAGCAGTGAACAGGGGTGGAGCTCCTACAATGAGCAGTTCTTC. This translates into CASSEQGWSSYNEQFF. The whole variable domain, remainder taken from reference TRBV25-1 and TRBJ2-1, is EADIYQTPRYLVIGTGKKITLECSQTMGHDKMYWYQQDPGMELHLIHYSYGVNSTEKGDLSSESTVSRIRTEHFPLTLESARPSHTSQYLCASSEQGWSSYNEQFFGPGTRLTVL.

CDR3 DNA: TGTGCCAGTAGTATGGCAAACACCGGGGAGCTGTTTTTT. Encoded protein: CASSMANTGELFF. The chain recombines TRBV19 with TRBJ2-2, with D unresolved. Per the germline V gene, CDR1 is LNHDA and CDR2 is SQIVND (reference sequence). This CDR3 comprises 13 residues. V lost 3 bases and J lost 2, with 4 bases in between.

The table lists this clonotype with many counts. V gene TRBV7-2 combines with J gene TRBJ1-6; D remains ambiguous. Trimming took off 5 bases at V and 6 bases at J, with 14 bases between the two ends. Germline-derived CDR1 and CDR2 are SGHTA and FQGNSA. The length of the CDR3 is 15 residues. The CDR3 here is CASSPTSSGNSPLHF. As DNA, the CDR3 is TGTGCCAGCAGCCCGACCAGTAGCGGTAATTCACCCCTCCACTTT.

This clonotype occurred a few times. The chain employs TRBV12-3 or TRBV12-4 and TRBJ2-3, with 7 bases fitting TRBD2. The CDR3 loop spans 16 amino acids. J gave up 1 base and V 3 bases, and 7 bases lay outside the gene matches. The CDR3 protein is CASSFGTTAGTDTQYF. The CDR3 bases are TGTGCCAGCAGTTTCGGGACTACCGCCGGCACAGATACGCAGTATTTT.